This T cell receptor beta chain derives from a study of blood T cell repertoires in COVID-19. Study as a whole: Acute and convalescent COVID-19 specimens originated in the United States, Italy and Spain. T cells, B-cell-depleted T cells, or PBMCs provided the cDNA or gDNA that served as material.

In the study's own analysis: It was from reference gene primer amplification that nucleated cell counts were estimated. Produced via immunoSEQ multiplex PCR; TCRdb's table is partial and in-frame only. The V and J calls and clone size are taken from that table; D and trimming were inferred from the DNA. The sample includes 65,000 to 90,000 clones, around 69% seen only once; the top ten take about 15%. The junction had 7 bases not matched to a gene; V was cut back by 2 bases and J by 7 bases. The CDR3 consists of 14 residues. Germline values: CDR1 SGHDT, CDR2 YYEEEE. The clonotype originates from a man in his 70s with active or convalescent COVID-19. The chain couples TRBV5-6 to TRBJ2-3; 7 bases line up with TRBD1. The sample taken for sequencing was peripheral blood. The CDR3 DNA follows: TGTGCCAGCAGCTTACAGGGGATTGGGTATACGCAGTATTTT. Amino acids: CASSLQGIGYTQYF.